A single sample gave rise to the 18 T cell receptor beta chains below, sequenced in a study of T-cell reconstitution after alpha-beta-depleted transplantation in children. As it was prepared, the TCRbeta library received unique molecular identifiers. TCRdb reanalysed the PCR reads using MiXCR and keeps one entry per CDR3 protein. Among over 100,000 distinct CDR3 sequences, 9% to 12% were seen once, and the ten largest hold roughly a third. Specimen: PBMCs, collected before TCRalphabeta/CD19-depleted stem cell transplant. The receptors here all came from a boy under 10 years old with acute lymphoblastic leukemia, due to receive a stem cell transplant.

J is TRBJ1-1 and V is TRBV27, with no clear D. Germline CDR1 and CDR2: MNHEY and SMNVEV (reference sequence). This CDR3 is built from 13 residues. Trimming removed 5 bases at V and 3 bases at J, with 10 bases between. Here the CDR3 DNA reads TGTGCCAGCAGTCCTGACCGAGACACTGAAGCTTTCTTT. This translates into CASSPDRDTEAFF.

This clonotype was detected a few times. The chain carries TRBV6-5 and TRBJ2-3; TRBD2 agrees at 8 bases. The ends lost 8 bases at V and 6 bases at J; junction bases unmatched: 13. CDR3 size: 15 residues. The germline gives CDR1 MNHEY, CDR2 SVGAGI. CDR3 coding DNA: TGTGCCAGCGTTAGATCGGCGGGAGGATCCGATACGCAGTATTTT. Its protein product is CASVRSAGGSDTQYF.

This clonotype has more than one count but fewer than ten. This chain joins TRBV6-5 and TRBJ2-3; D is uncertain. CDR1 and CDR2 (germline): MNHEY, SVGAGI. V was cut by 4 bases and J by 4 bases, with 12 bases left in between. The CDR3 is 14 residues long. The CDR3 protein is CASSFKVFADTQYF. In nucleotides, the CDR3 is TGTGCCAGCAGTTTTAAGGTTTTCGCAGATACGCAGTATTTT.

The table lists this clonotype with a few counts. This chain uses TRBV4-1 with TRBJ2-1; maybe TRBD2 (6 bases). The CDR3 loop spans 18 amino acids. Between the trimmed V and J ends, which lost 0 bases and 0 bases, there was a span of 15 bases. Germline CDR1 reads MGHRA; CDR2 reads YSYEKL. CDR3 nucleotides: TGCGCCAGCAGCCAAGAATGGGAACTGGGGGGCTCCTACAATGAGCAGTTCTTC. Amino acid sequence: CASSQEWELGGSYNEQFF.

The table lists this clonotype with many counts. The rearrangement links TRBV7-3 to TRBJ1-6; possible D gene TRBD1, 6 bases. CDR3 size: 14 residues. The germline CDR1 and CDR2 sequences are SGHTA and FQGTGA. The germline V and J ends were trimmed by 3 bases and 14 bases, with 17 bases remaining between them. CDR3: CASSFGGRGEALHF. The DNA for the CDR3 is TGTGCCAGCAGCTTTGGGGGCAGGGGAGAAGCCCTCCACTTT.

There are a few counts of this clonotype. The V call is TRBV20-1, the J call TRBJ2-1; D not certain. Germline loops: CDR1 DFQATT, CDR2 SNEGSKA (reference sequence). The V end was cut by 7 bases, the J end by 4 bases, with 14 bases between. This CDR3 is 13 amino acids long. CDR3 amino acids: CSVPLRWYNEQFF. CDR3 nucleotides: TGCAGTGTCCCTTTACGGTGGTACAATGAGCAGTTCTTC.

The chain has TRBV4-1 and TRBJ2-1, with D uncertain. Germline CDR1 is MGHRA and CDR2 is YSYEKL. Trimming shortened V by 3 bases and J by 8 bases, and 20 bases separated the two germline ends. This CDR3 region has 16 residues. The CDR3 spells CASSQDPPLYSDEQFF. As DNA, the CDR3 is TGCGCCAGCAGCCAGGACCCTCCCCTTTACAGCGATGAGCAGTTCTTC.

In its sample, this clonotype was seen a few times. The chain has TRBV4-1 and TRBJ2-1; 8 bases map to TRBD2. Germline CDR1 is MGHRA and CDR2 is YSYEKL. V lost 1 base to trimming and J lost 12 bases; unmatched junction nucleotides: 2. The CDR3 has 12 residues. The CDR3 DNA reads as TGCGCCAGCAGCCAAGGGGGGACTAGGCAGTTCTTC. This gives the protein CASSQGGTRQFF.

The J gene is TRBJ1-5, the V gene TRBV20-1, with a tentative D call TRBD1 (5 bases). CDR3 length: 16 residues. Germline CDR1 and CDR2: DFQATT and SNEGSKA (reference sequence). The V end was cut by 3 bases, the J end by 4 bases, with 19 bases between. The CDR3 reads CSASFDYRGFNQPQHF. CDR3 nucleotide sequence: TGCAGTGCTAGCTTCGATTACCGGGGGTTTAATCAGCCCCAGCATTTT.

This clonotype came up many times. The gene calls are TRBV29-1 and TRBJ2-6; D remains ambiguous. V lost 4 bases, J lost 2 bases, and 9 bases lay in between. Germline CDR1 SQVTM, CDR2 ANQGSEA. This CDR3 has 14 residues. The CDR3, as DNA: TGCAGCGTTGGAGTATCTACTGGGGCCAACGTCCTGACTTTC. It is translated as CSVGVSTGANVLTF.

Worth noting for this clonotype: Germline and junction disagree at one end, which may indicate a read error. This chain connects TRBV18 to TRBJ2-1, with 11 bases matching TRBD1. The CDR3 consists of 15 residues. The germline CDR1 and CDR2 sequences are KGHSH and LQKENI. CDR3: CTSSPGQGASDEQFF. The CDR3 region has the DNA TGTACCAGCTCCCCTGGACAGGGGGCTTCGGATGAGCAGTTCTTC.

CDR3 amino acids: CASSLAGTLREYF. The CDR3 DNA sequence: TGTGCCAGCAGCTTAGCCGGGACACTTAGAGAGTACTTC. The rearrangement links TRBV7-8 to TRBJ2-7; a possible D gene is TRBD1 (6 bases). CDR3 length: 13 amino acids. The germline CDR1 and CDR2 sequences are SGHVS and FQNEAQ. Trimming removed 0 bases at V and 11 bases at J, with 14 bases between. Looking up the rest from reference TRBV7-8 and TRBJ2-7 gives the full variable domain: GAGVSQSPRYKVAKRGQDVALRCDPISGHVSLFWYQQALGQGPEFLTYFQNEAQLDKSGLPSDRFFAERPEGSVSTLKIQRTQQEDSAVYLCASSLAGTLREYFGPGTRLTVT.

The chain uses TRBV4-2 and TRBJ2-2, with D maybe TRBD2 (5 bases). The V and J ends lost 8 bases and 2 bases respectively, with 21 bases between them. Germline CDR1 reads LGHNA; CDR2 reads YNFKEQ. The CDR3 has 17 amino acids. CDR3 DNA sequence: TGTGCCAGCGGCCCCGGGCTCAGCGGCTCCAACACCGGGGAGCTGTTTTTT. Translating gives CASGPGLSGSNTGELFF.

There are many counts of this clonotype. The chain employs TRBV5-6 and TRBJ2-1, with no clear D. Germline V CDR1 and CDR2: SGHDT, YYEEEE. This CDR3 comprises 14 residues. Trimming removed 4 bases from V and 8 bases from J, with 16 bases in between. The CDR3 DNA is TGTGCCAGCAGCCACGGTGTAGAAGAGGATGAGCAGTTCTTC. This codes for CASSHGVEEDEQFF.

This clonotype was counted many times. V and J are TRBV20-1 and TRBJ2-1; 8 bases agree with TRBD2. CDR3 size: 15 residues. V lost 6 bases and J lost 2; bases outside the gene matches: 9. Germline V lookup: CDR1 DFQATT, CDR2 SNEGSKA (reference sequence). The CDR3 nucleotides read TGCAGTGCGGACGCCGGGACTAGACCCTACAATGAGCAGTTCTTC. Its protein is CSADAGTRPYNEQFF.

This chain uses TRBV20-1 with TRBJ1-1; D is ambiguous. This CDR3 is built from 15 residues. Trimming took off 4 bases at V and 2 bases at J, with 17 bases between the two ends. Per germline, CDR1 DFQATT and CDR2 SNEGSKA (reference sequence). The CDR3 coding sequence is TGCAGTGCTATCCTAAAAGGTTCCGAAAACACTGAAGCTTTCTTT. The encoded protein is CSAILKGSENTEAFF.

The J gene is TRBJ2-7, the V gene TRBV29-1; 10 bases fit TRBD1. The trim removed 7 bases at V and 7 bases at J, leaving 10 bases unmatched. There are 13 residues in the CDR3. Germline V gene sequence: CDR1 SQVTM, CDR2 ANQGSEA. The chain's CDR3 is CSATLGQGMEQYF. The CDR3 nucleotides are TGCAGCGCTACTCTGGGACAGGGGATGGAGCAGTACTTC.

Ten or more counts support this clonotype. The genes are TRBV7-9 and TRBJ2-1; weak D call: TRBD1 (6 bases). Germline V gene sequence: CDR1 SEHNR, CDR2 FQNEAQ (reference sequence). The CDR3 is 13 residues long. Trimming removed 3 bases at V and 5 bases at J, with 8 bases between. The chain's CDR3 is CASSFDRHNEQFF. CDR3 sequence (DNA): TGTGCCAGCAGCTTTGACAGGCACAATGAGCAGTTCTTC.